This T cell receptor beta chain was profiled in a study of blood T cell repertoires in COVID-19 (TCRdb year 2020). Regarding the research as a whole: Samples covering the acute and convalescent phases of COVID-19 were provided by collaborators in the United States, Italy and Spain. The material from the prospective study consisted of cDNA or gDNA derived from T cells, B-cell-depleted T cells, or PBMCs. The samples were drawn from two sources: the first 160 participants of the ongoing ImmuneRACE study, and fewer than 1,500 subjects contributed by 6 global collaborators. A de-identified subject ID, COVID-19 status, age in years and sex were almost always included in the sample metadata. The repertoires were released in a freely available public database meant as a resource for research on the immune response to SARS-CoV-2. HLA class I and class II types, where available, came from metadata supplied by the sample provider rather than from assay-based typing. Deeply sampled blood TCRbeta repertoires from subjects exposed to, actively infected with, or recovered from COVID-19 were included in the dataset.

Note on this clone: There is no known antigen for this receptor. No base quality values were provided; no much bigger clone lies one nucleotide off.

TCRbeta CDR3 regions were amplified from genomic DNA using the immunoSEQ Assay, a bias-controlled multiplex PCR. In the paper's pipeline: The number of nucleated cells in each sample was estimated by amplification of reference gene primers within the assay. Sequence reads were collapsed and filtered to measure the absolute abundance of every unique TCRbeta CDR3 rearrangement. Productive Simpson clonality was computed per sample as the square root of Simpson's diversity index over productive rearrangements. Drawn from immuneACCESS, this table holds only the in-frame rearrangements with V and J called that TCRdb kept. Clones are partly lost; checked studies trace under half to an unresolved V gene and leave the rest unexplained. D and trimming were read from the DNA, whereas the V and J calls and clone size are those reported in that table. This sample is represented by some 120,000 clones; 75% to 85% of them were singletons. 3.8% of the sample is in the top ten clones.

The CDR3 starts with the cysteine, ends with the phenylalanine, and has 14 residues. The kept DNA is CDR3 alone, 42 bases in frame from the first base. Each collaborating institution followed its own protocols to collect whole blood in K2EDTA tubes. For TCRbeta analysis, collaborators shipped samples in one of three forms: frozen whole blood, isolated PBMCs, or DNA extracted from either of those sample types. The full study reports these points: The amount of clinical and demographic metadata varied by source and participant and was provided uncurated.

The clonotype comes from a woman aged 50 to 65 with acute or convalescent COVID-19. Source material: peripheral blood. The chain joins TRBV21-1 to TRBJ1-1; the tabulated D call, TRBD1, remains unverified against the DNA. TRBV21-1 is noted as a pseudogene. The CDR3 reads as follows: CASSSQGMNTEAFF. The bases are TGTGCCAGCAGCTCACAGGGGATGAACACTGAAGCTTTCTTT.